Below, 18 T cell receptor beta chains from the same sample are listed, as sequenced in a study of blood T cell repertoires in COVID-19. Only in-frame clones appear in the TCRdb table, and some are missing; sequencing was by immunoSEQ multiplex PCR. The profile covers some 180,000 clones, with approximately 85% appearing a single time and 6.2% taken by the ten largest. The sequenced material came from PBMCs or T cells enriched from blood (not recorded which). The receptor source for this set is a middle-aged man who had recovered from COVID-19.

The chain recombines TRBV7-3 with TRBJ2-1, with a weak D call TRBD2 (5 bases). Trimming took off 4 bases at V and 4 bases at J, with 20 bases between the two ends. The CDR3 spans 17 residues. CDR1 and CDR2 (germline): SGHTA, FQGTGA. CDR3 DNA sequence: TGTGCCAGCAGCTCCGCCCCAAGCGGCACCTTATACAATGAGCAGTTCTTC. Translation: CASSSAPSGTLYNEQFF.

V usage is TRBV19 and J usage is TRBJ1-6; D perhaps matches TRBD1 (5 bases). Germline V gene data show CDR1 as LNHDA and CDR2 as SQIVND (reference sequence). This CDR3 is built from 16 residues. Trimming removed 0 bases at V and 7 bases at J, with 13 bases between. The CDR3 nucleotides read TGTGCCAGTAGTATAGATTGGGGCAGCGACAATTCACCCCTCCACTTT. Encoded protein: CASSIDWGSDNSPLHF.

In its sample, this clone was seen a few times. The chain recombines TRBV5-4 with TRBJ2-7, with 8 bases matching TRBD2. CDR1 SGHNT and CDR2 YYREEE come from the germline V gene (reference sequence). CDR3 size: 13 residues. V dropped 4 bases and J dropped 6; count of bases not matched to a gene: 6. The CDR3, as DNA: TGTGCCAGCAGCCCGGGACTAGGTGTCGAGCAGTACTTC. Encoded protein: CASSPGLGVEQYF.

The chain combines TRBV11-2 with TRBJ1-5; D is unclear. Germline V CDR1 and CDR2: SGHAT, FQNNGV. Deletions cut 0 bases from V and 6 bases from J, with 6 bases between. The CDR3 runs to 13 residues. As DNA, the CDR3 is TGTGCCAGCAGCTTAGATCCTACTCAGCCCCAGCATTTT. Protein: CASSLDPTQPQHF.

The J gene is TRBJ2-1, the V gene TRBV24-1; D remains ambiguous. This CDR3 is 13 amino acids long. Germline loops: CDR1 KGHDR, CDR2 SFDVKD. The germline V and J ends were trimmed by 3 bases and 6 bases, with 8 bases remaining between them. The CDR3 loop is CATSDEFSNEQFF. For the CDR3, the DNA is TGTGCCACCAGTGATGAGTTTTCCAATGAGCAGTTCTTC.

The rearrangement links TRBV6-1 to TRBJ1-4; D ambiguous. V was shortened by 0 bases and J by 0 bases, with 11 bases between the two germline ends. CDR3 length: 17 amino acids. Germline CDR1 reads MNHNS; CDR2 reads SASEGT. The CDR3 protein is CASSEAMGTATNEKLFF. The CDR3 coding sequence is TGTGCCAGCAGTGAAGCCATGGGCACCGCAACTAATGAAAAACTGTTTTTT.

Here the CDR3 reads CSVEDVGSSGNTIYF. CDR3 DNA sequence: TGCAGCGTTGAAGATGTGGGGAGCTCTGGAAACACCATATATTTT. This rearrangement joins TRBV29-1 to TRBJ1-3; D is unresolved. The length of the CDR3 is 15 residues. Trimming took 0 bases from V and 0 from J, leaving 9 bases between them. The germline V gene has CDR1 SQVTM and CDR2 ANQGSEA.

V usage is TRBV5-4 and J usage is TRBJ1-2, with D hard to call. The V and J ends lost 4 bases and 8 bases respectively, with 21 bases between them. This CDR3 contains 15 residues. Germline CDR1 reads SGHNT; CDR2 reads YYREEE (reference sequence). The CDR3 here is CASSPQEGAHQGYTF. In DNA, the CDR3 is TGTGCCAGCAGCCCCCAGGAGGGAGCCCATCAGGGCTACACCTTC. Based on the CDR3 plus reference TRBV5-4 and TRBJ1-2, the full variable domain is ETGVTQSPTHLIKTRGQQVTLRCSSQSGHNTVSWYQQALGQGPQFIFQYYREEENGRGNFPPRFSGLQFPNYSSELNVNALELDDSALYLCASSPQEGAHQGYTFGSGTRLTVV.

The chain employs TRBV28 and TRBJ2-1, with D uncertain. The V end was cut by 7 bases, the J end by 7 bases, with 20 bases between. Germline CDR1 reads MDHEN; CDR2 reads SYDVKM. This CDR3 is 15 amino acids long. DNA for the CDR3: TGTGCCAGCAACGACGGAATTATTTTGGAGAATGAGCAGTTCTTC. This codes for CASNDGIILENEQFF. The variable domain in full, with the rest retrieved from reference TRBV28 and TRBJ2-1, is DVKVTQSSRYLVKRTGEKVFLECVQDMDHENMFWYRQDPGLGLRLIYFSYDVKMKEKGDIPEGYSVSREKKERFSLILESASTNQTSMYLCASNDGIILENEQFFGPGTRLTVL.

The chain recombines TRBV28 with TRBJ1-2; possible D gene TRBD1, 6 bases. The V end was cut by 11 bases, the J end by 8 bases, with 21 bases between. The germline CDR1 and CDR2 sequences are MDHEN and SYDVKM. The CDR3 length is 13 residues. CDR3 coding DNA: TGTGCCCGCCGCCCCGCGGAGGGGGGGGGCTACACCTTC. This sequence encodes CARRPAEGGGYTF.

As regards this clone: Within the sample, other DNA sequences also encode this same CDR3. The V gene is TRBV27, the J gene TRBJ1-6, with 10 bases fitting TRBD1. The CDR3 spans 14 residues. Germline loops: CDR1 MNHEY, CDR2 SMNVEV (reference sequence). The V segment lost 3 bases and the J segment 7 bases; nucleotides outside the gene matches: 0. This CDR3 is CASSLDRGNSPLHF. For the CDR3, the DNA is TGTGCCAGCAGTTTGGACAGGGGGAATTCACCCCTCCACTTT.

The chain recombines TRBV7-9 with TRBJ1-6, with D uncertain. The V gene lost 5 bases and the J gene lost 6 bases, with 14 bases spanning the gap. Germline CDR1 reads SEHNR; CDR2 reads FQNEAQ (reference sequence). CDR3 size: 15 residues. CDR3 sequence (DNA): TGTGCCAGCAGCCCCCTGGCAGAACCTAATTCACCCCTCCACTTT. Translated, it gives CASSPLAEPNSPLHF. Supplemented by reference TRBV7-9 and TRBJ1-6, the full variable domain reads DTGVSQNPRHKITKRGQNVTFRCDPISEHNRLYWYRQTLGQGPEFLTYFQNEAQLEKSRLLSDRFSAERPKGSFSTLEIQRTEQGDSAMYLCASSPLAEPNSPLHFGNGTRLTVT.

This sequence joins TRBV19 and TRBJ1-1; D is uncertain. The germline V and J ends were trimmed by 5 bases and 6 bases, with 10 bases remaining between them. Looked up from germline, CDR1 is LNHDA and CDR2 is SQIVND (reference sequence). The CDR3 totals 12 residues. The CDR3 nucleotides are TGTGCCAGTAGTCCCCTGGCTGCTGAAGCTTTCTTT. Translating it yields CASSPLAAEAFF.

V and J are TRBV6-5 and TRBJ1-1; perhaps TRBD1 as D (5 bases). V was cut by 6 bases and J by 11 bases, with 13 bases left in between. Germline V lookup: CDR1 MNHEY, CDR2 SVGAGI. The CDR3 totals 11 residues. CDR3 sequence reads: CASRTADNAFF. The CDR3 nucleotides are TGTGCCAGCAGAACCGCGGACAACGCTTTCTTT.

The chain is built from TRBV7-9 and TRBJ1-1, with D uncertain. Germline V gene lookup returns CDR1 SEHNR and CDR2 FQNEAQ (reference sequence). The CDR3 runs to 12 residues. Trimming cost V 0 bases and J 11 bases, with 10 bases left between them. The CDR3 DNA reads TGTGCCAGCAGCTTAGCGGAGGGTCCGGCTTTCTTT. It codes for CASSLAEGPAFF.

The chain couples TRBV19 to TRBJ1-1; TRBD1 might be the D (5 bases). This CDR3 spans 13 amino acids. Germline CDR1 reads LNHDA; CDR2 reads SQIVND (reference sequence). V lost 7 bases and J lost 5, with 14 bases in between. The CDR3 loop is CASMRSTATEAFF. CDR3 DNA sequence: TGTGCCAGTATGAGATCGACAGCAACTGAAGCTTTCTTT.

The chain has TRBV11-2 and TRBJ1-4; D is undetermined. Germline V gene data show CDR1 as SGHAT and CDR2 as FQNNGV. Trimming stripped 6 bases from V and 8 bases from J, with 16 bases between. This CDR3 contains 14 residues. Written as DNA, the CDR3 is TGTGCCAGCAGGCAAGTCGGATCCGGGGAAAAACTGTTTTTT. Protein: CASRQVGSGEKLFF.

The V and J genes are TRBV4-1 and TRBJ2-7, with TRBD1 as a possible D gene (5 bases). V was pared by 1 base and J by 4 bases, with 11 bases between. Germline V gives CDR1 MGHRA, CDR2 YSYEKL. The CDR3 has 14 amino acids. CDR3 nucleotides: TGCGCCAGCAGCCAAGTCGTAGGGGAATACGAGCAGTACTTC. Translated: CASSQVVGEYEQYF.